These 18 T cell receptor beta chains were all obtained from the same sample, sequenced in a study of blood T cell repertoires in COVID-19. Profiled with immunoSEQ multiplex PCR; TCRdb holds only in-frame clones, not every one. Of some 250,000 clones in the sample, roughly 80% were seen once. The sample was peripheral blood. The receptors come from a woman older than 75 with acute or convalescent COVID-19.

This chain joins TRBV6-4 and TRBJ2-5; TRBD2 agrees at 9 bases. The ends lost 3 bases at V and 3 bases at J; junction bases unmatched: 5. This CDR3 comprises 15 residues. Germline CDR1 is MRHNA and CDR2 is SNTAGT. The CDR3 coding sequence is TGTGCCAGCAGTGAGAGCCCTAGCGGGGAAGAGACCCAGTACTTC. Translated, it gives CASSESPSGEETQYF.

The rearrangement joins TRBV11-3 to TRBJ2-1; 8 bases match TRBD2. The CDR3 consists of 15 residues. Per the germline V gene, CDR1 is SGHNT and CDR2 is YENEEA. Germline trimming cut 3 bases from V and 8 bases from J; bases unmatched to any gene: 9. CDR3 nucleotide sequence: TGTGCCAGCAGCTTCGCTGCCGGGGGGGCCTATGAGCAGTTCTTC. Residues: CASSFAAGGAYEQFF.

The J gene is TRBJ1-4, the V gene TRBV19; D is unclear. The CDR3 loop spans 13 amino acids. Trimming shortened V by 6 bases and J by 8 bases, and 13 bases separated the two germline ends. Germline CDR1 reads LNHDA; CDR2 reads SQIVND (reference sequence). The CDR3 region has the DNA TGTGCCAGTAGGAGTGGGCTTGCAGAAAAACTGTTTTTT. This translates into CASRSGLAEKLFF.

V usage is TRBV27 and J usage is TRBJ1-6; maybe TRBD1 (5 bases). Trimming pared 6 bases from V and 1 base from J, leaving 16 bases between. The length of the CDR3 is 17 residues. Germline-derived CDR1 and CDR2 are MNHEY and SMNVEV (reference sequence). CDR3 amino acids: CASRFILGTSYNSPLHF. The DNA of the CDR3 is TGTGCCAGCAGATTTATTTTAGGGACTTCCTATAATTCACCCCTCCACTTT.

The rearrangement joins TRBV7-8 to TRBJ1-4, with 7 positions matching TRBD1. Germline trimming cut 5 bases from V and 8 bases from J; bases unmatched to any gene: 11. CDR1 SGHVS and CDR2 FQNEAQ come from the germline V gene. The CDR3 runs 15 residues. The chain's CDR3 is CASSLGDRVGEKLFF. In nucleotides, the CDR3 is TGTGCCAGCAGCCTGGGAGACAGGGTCGGAGAAAAACTGTTTTTT.

The rearrangement uses TRBV19 and TRBJ1-1; a weak D match, TRBD1 (5 bases). Trimming cost V 2 bases and J 0 bases, with 10 bases left between them. The CDR3 is made up of 15 amino acids. Germline CDR1 is LNHDA and CDR2 is SQIVND (reference sequence). DNA of the CDR3: TGTGCCAGTAGTATAAGGGCAGGGATGAACACTGAAGCTTTCTTT. This sequence encodes CASSIRAGMNTEAFF.

The gene calls are TRBV5-4 and TRBJ1-2; 7 nucleotides agree with TRBD1. The germline V gene has CDR1 SGHNT and CDR2 YYREEE (reference sequence). Unmatched junction bases numbered 9, after V lost 0 bases and J lost 1 base. There are 17 residues in the CDR3. Here the CDR3 DNA reads TGTGCCAGCAGCTTGGGGGGAGTACAGGGGCATAACTATGGCTACACCTTC. Translating gives CASSLGGVQGHNYGYTF.

V gene TRBV29-1 combines with J gene TRBJ1-5; TRBD1 is a possible D gene (5 bases). This CDR3 comprises 14 residues. The ends were cut back, 4 bases at V and 2 bases at J, with 12 bases in the middle. The V gene's germline CDR1 is SQVTM and CDR2 ANQGSEA. DNA for the CDR3: TGCAGCGTTGTTCAGGGCGGGGGCAATCAGCCCCAGCATTTT. This translates into CSVVQGGGNQPQHF.

The chain links TRBV19 to TRBJ1-2; a weak D match, TRBD1 (6 bases). CDR1 and CDR2 (germline): LNHDA, SQIVND (reference sequence). This CDR3 is built from 13 residues. V lost 9 bases to trimming and J lost 4 bases, with 15 bases between them. The CDR3 spells CASLHRESYGYTF. The CDR3, as DNA: TGTGCCAGCCTTCACAGGGAGTCCTATGGCTACACCTTC.

The rearrangement joins TRBV5-1 to TRBJ2-7, with 16 bases that match TRBD2. The length of the CDR3 is 18 residues. The germline gives CDR1 SGHRS, CDR2 YFSETQ. Trimming took 0 bases from V and 3 from J; bases not matched to a gene: 6. The CDR3 loop reads CASSLAGTSGGAGYEQYF. The CDR3 DNA sequence: TGCGCCAGCAGCTTGGCCGGGACTAGCGGGGGGGCCGGCTACGAGCAGTACTTC.

V and J are TRBV28 and TRBJ1-1; D possibly corresponds to TRBD1 (6 bases). V was trimmed by 6 bases and J by 2 bases, leaving 16 bases between them. The CDR3 runs 15 residues. Germline V gene lookup returns CDR1 MDHEN and CDR2 SYDVKM. The CDR3, as DNA: TGTGCCAGCAGCTCTCGGGGCAGGGGTAACACTGAAGCTTTCTTT. Amino acids: CASSSRGRGNTEAFF.

The sample holds many counts of this clone. CDR3 residues: CASRESYEQYF. The DNA of the CDR3 is TGTGCCTCAAGGGAGTCCTACGAGCAGTACTTC. The chain couples TRBV30 to TRBJ2-7; TRBD2 is a possible D gene (5 bases). This CDR3 has 11 residues. Between the trimmed V and J ends, which lost 7 bases and 1 base, there was a span of 8 bases. Germline values: CDR1 GTSNPN, CDR2 SVGIG (reference sequence). Combining the CDR3 with reference TRBV30 and TRBJ2-7 gives the whole variable domain SQTIHQWPATLVQPVGSPLSLECTVEGTSNPNLYWYRQAAGRGLQLLFYSVGIGQISSEVPQNLSASRPQDRQFILSSKKLLLSDSGFYLCASRESYEQYFGPGTRLTVT.

The rearrangement uses TRBV3-1 (or the pseudogene TRBV3-2) and TRBJ2-7, with D perhaps TRBD2 (5 bases). The CDR3 extends over 14 amino acids. CDR1 and CDR2 from the germline V gene are LGHDT and YNNKEL (reference sequence). Deletions cut 4 bases from V and 1 base from J, with 11 bases between. The CDR3 region is CASSRTLASYEQYF. CDR3 in DNA: TGTGCCAGCAGCCGAACCCTAGCTTCCTACGAGCAGTACTTC.

About this clone itself: Distinct nucleotide sequences in the sample also encode this CDR3. This chain links TRBV7-9 with TRBJ1-4; TRBD1 aligns across 8 bases. The V segment lost 1 base and the J segment 7 bases; nucleotides outside the gene matches: 2. The CDR3 is 14 amino acids. Germline V gene lookup returns CDR1 SEHNR and CDR2 FQNEAQ (reference sequence). The CDR3 sequence: CASSLGQGSEKLFF. The CDR3 nucleotides are TGTGCCAGCAGCTTAGGACAGGGGAGTGAAAAACTGTTTTTT.

The genes are TRBV6-5 and TRBJ1-6; TRBD1 agrees at 7 bases. CDR1 MNHEY and CDR2 SVGAGI come from the germline V gene. The trim removed 5 bases at V and 12 bases at J, leaving 10 bases unmatched. This CDR3 is 14 amino acids long. The CDR3 is CASSLRQGNLPLHF. The CDR3 DNA reads as TGTGCCAGCAGTCTCCGACAGGGTAACTTACCCCTCCACTTT.

The gene calls are TRBV5-1 and TRBJ2-1, with 7 bases aligning to TRBD1. CDR1 is SGHRS, CDR2 YFSETQ, per germline. The junction had 6 bases not matched to a gene; V was cut back by 3 bases and J by 6 bases. The CDR3 is made up of 14 amino acids. The CDR3 reads CASSYSGTVNEQFF. CDR3 coding DNA: TGCGCCAGCAGCTATTCCGGGACAGTCAATGAGCAGTTCTTC. The full variable domain, with the rest looked up from reference TRBV5-1 and TRBJ2-1, is KAGVTQTPRYLIKTRGQQVTLSCSPISGHRSVSWYQQTPGQGLQFLFEYFSETQRNKGNFPGRFSGRQFSNSRSEMNVSTLELGDSALYLCASSYSGTVNEQFFGPGTRLTVL.

This chain joins TRBV6-6 and TRBJ2-3; 12 positions agree with TRBD2. After removal of 6 bases from V and 4 bases from J, the junction contained 5 bases not matched to a gene. The CDR3 has 15 amino acids. Germline CDR1 MNHNY, CDR2 SVGAGI (reference sequence). The CDR3 loop reads CASSLLAGGPDTQYF. DNA of the CDR3: TGTGCCAGCAGCCTACTAGCGGGGGGTCCAGATACGCAGTATTTT.

The rearrangement joins TRBV30 to TRBJ1-1; maybe TRBD1 (5 bases). V was cut by 8 bases and J by 0 bases, with 7 bases left in between. CDR3 length: 11 residues. The germline CDR1 and CDR2 sequences are GTSNPN and SVGIG (reference sequence). CDR3 region: CAGTLNTEAFF. In DNA form, the CDR3 reads TGTGCCGGGACCTTGAACACTGAAGCTTTCTTT.